Given below is one T cell receptor beta chain in context. The sample is drawn from a study of T cells in lung cancer brain metastases. Overall study context: Among the roughly 22 patients, some 18 reported tobacco use, median approximately 40 pack-years.

Germline V gene data show CDR1 as SGHNT and CDR2 as YYREEE (reference sequence). The CDR3 length is 16 residues. Method: immunoSEQ multiplex PCR; TCRdb's copy keeps in-frame clones and lacks some. The repertoire holds approximately 5,500 clones, with over 65% as singletons. The material sequenced was tumor tissue from a brain metastasis. V gene TRBV5-4 combines with J gene TRBJ2-5; 11 bases fit TRBD2. The TCR was taken from a man over 45 with non-small cell lung cancer that had spread to the brain. The CDR3 here is CAAGKRIAGGEETQYF. The CDR3 coding sequence is TGTGCAGCAGGGAAGAGGATAGCGGGGGGGGAAGAGACCCAGTACTTC.